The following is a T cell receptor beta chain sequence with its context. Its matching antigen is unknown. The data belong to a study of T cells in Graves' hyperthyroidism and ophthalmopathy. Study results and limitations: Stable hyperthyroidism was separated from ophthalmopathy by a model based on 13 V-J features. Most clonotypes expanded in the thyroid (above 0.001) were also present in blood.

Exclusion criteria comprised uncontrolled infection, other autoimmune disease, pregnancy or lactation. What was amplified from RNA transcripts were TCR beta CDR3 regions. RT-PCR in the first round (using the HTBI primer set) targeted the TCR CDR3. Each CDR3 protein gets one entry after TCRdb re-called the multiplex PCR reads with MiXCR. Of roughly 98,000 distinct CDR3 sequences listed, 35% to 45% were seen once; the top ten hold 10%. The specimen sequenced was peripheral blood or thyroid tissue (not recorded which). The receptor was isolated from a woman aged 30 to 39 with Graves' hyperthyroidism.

The CDR3 DNA sequence: TGTGCCAGCGCCTGCTGGCTTCTAGACAGGCCCCCTTACCAAGAGACCCAGTACTTC. This gives the protein CASACWLLDRPPYQETQYF. This chain links TRBV28 with TRBJ2-5, with D possibly matching TRBD1 (6 bases). This CDR3 comprises 19 residues. Trimming pared 8 bases from V and 0 bases from J, leaving 28 bases between. Germline V lookup: CDR1 MDHEN, CDR2 SYDVKM.